Given below is one TCR beta chain in context. Antigen: not known. PCR involved 60 Vbeta and 13 Jbeta primers. Produced via immunoSEQ multiplex PCR; TCRdb's table is partial and in-frame only. The table lists nearly 110,000 clones, around 72% of them singletons, with 12% to 15% in the top ten. The length of the CDR3 is 12 residues. Germline V gene data show CDR1 as MNHEY and CDR2 as SVGAGI. V was shortened by 6 bases and J by 4 bases, with 7 bases between the two germline ends. The sample is drawn from a study of cytomegalovirus exposure and HLA in healthy donors. General study findings and limits: TRBV6-2, TRBV6-3 and some other V segments were excluded as indistinguishable.

The sequencing sample was made of PBMCs. The sequence was obtained from a woman aged 40 to 50 in good health and CMV-seropositive. The V call is TRBV6-5, the J call TRBJ1-5; no definite D call. CDR3 sequence reads: CASRAPNQPQHF. Written as DNA, the CDR3 is TGTGCCAGCAGGGCCCCTAATCAGCCCCAGCATTTT.